Here is one T cell receptor beta chain with its context. Its antigen is undetermined. These data originate in a study of naive and memory T cell subsets. General observations from the study: Potentially, T cell activation and differentiation skew this RNA-based measurement.

An oligonucleotide containing a UMI was ligated to the 3' end of TCR cDNA. Reverse transcription used DNase-treated unsorted total RNA, aiming for roughly 1 to 1000 ng. The SP2 primer and nested alpha and beta constant region primers amplified ligated cDNA in four rounds. MiXCR, applied by TCRdb to the 5' RACE reads, yields one record per CDR3 protein. The sample lists some 60,000 distinct CDR3 sequences, under 10% occurring once. In germline, CDR1 is DFQATT, CDR2 SNEGSKA (reference sequence). V lost 5 bases, J lost 1 base, and 8 bases lay in between. The CDR3 is 12 residues long. V and J are TRBV20-1 and TRBJ1-1; D possibly corresponds to TRBD1 (6 bases). The sequence was obtained from a female donor in good health. CDR3 loop: CSALQGNTEAFF. CDR3 nucleotide sequence: TGCAGTGCTTTACAGGGGAACACTGAAGCTTTCTTT.